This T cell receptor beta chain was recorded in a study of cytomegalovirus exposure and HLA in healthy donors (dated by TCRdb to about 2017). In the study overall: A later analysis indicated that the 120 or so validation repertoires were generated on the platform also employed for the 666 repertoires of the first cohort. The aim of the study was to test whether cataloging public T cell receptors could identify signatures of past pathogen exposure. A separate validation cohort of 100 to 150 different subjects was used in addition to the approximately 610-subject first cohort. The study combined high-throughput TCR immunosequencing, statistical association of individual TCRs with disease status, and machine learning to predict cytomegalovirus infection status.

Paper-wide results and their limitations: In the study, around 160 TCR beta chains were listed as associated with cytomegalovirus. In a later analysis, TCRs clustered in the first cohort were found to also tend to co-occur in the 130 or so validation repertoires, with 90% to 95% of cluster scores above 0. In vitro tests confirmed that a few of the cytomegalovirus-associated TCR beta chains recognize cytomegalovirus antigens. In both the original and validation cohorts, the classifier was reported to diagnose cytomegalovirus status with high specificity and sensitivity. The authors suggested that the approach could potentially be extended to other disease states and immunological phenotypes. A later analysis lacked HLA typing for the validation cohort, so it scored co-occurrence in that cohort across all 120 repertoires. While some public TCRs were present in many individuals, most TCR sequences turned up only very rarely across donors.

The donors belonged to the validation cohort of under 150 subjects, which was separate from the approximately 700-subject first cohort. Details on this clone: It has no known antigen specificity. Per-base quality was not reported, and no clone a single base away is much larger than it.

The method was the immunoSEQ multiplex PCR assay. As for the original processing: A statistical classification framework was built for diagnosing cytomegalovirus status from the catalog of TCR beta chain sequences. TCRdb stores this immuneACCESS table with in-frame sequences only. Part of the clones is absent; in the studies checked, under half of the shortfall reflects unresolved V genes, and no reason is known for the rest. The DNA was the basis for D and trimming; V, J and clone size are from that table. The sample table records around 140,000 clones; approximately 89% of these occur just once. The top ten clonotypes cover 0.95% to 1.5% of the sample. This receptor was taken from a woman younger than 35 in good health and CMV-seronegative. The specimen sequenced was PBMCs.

At the DNA level, the sequence is TGTGCTAGTGGTTTGGAACTGGACAGGGAGCCTAGCAATCAGCCCCAGCATTTT. This sequence encodes CASGLELDREPSNQPQHF. The chain joins TRBV12-5 to TRBJ1-5; 8 nucleotides in the junction match TRBD1. The cysteine opens and the phenylalanine closes a CDR3 of 18 amino acids. Only CDR3 DNA remains: 54 bases, in frame from the first base. Via the germline V gene, CDR1 is LGHNT and CDR2 FRNRAP. Trimming takes 1 base off V and 0 bases off J; junction bases not matched to a gene: 8.